The T cell receptor (beta chain) described here comes from a study of long-term antiretroviral therapy in people with HIV. They ran version v3.0 of the immunoSEQ assay at survey level. The data were produced by immunoSEQ multiplex PCR, yet TCRdb's version contains in-frame clones alone and is incomplete. The sample includes more than 15,000 clones, about 94% seen only once; the top ten take 3.5% to 5.5%. CDR3 size: 13 residues. Germline V gene lookup returns CDR1 MNHEY and CDR2 SVGAGI. The ends were cut back, 0 bases at V and 13 bases at J, with 13 bases in the middle. The gene calls are TRBV6-5 and TRBJ2-1; TRBD1 is a possible D gene (6 bases). The source is a woman aged 45-59 years with HIV. Sequenced here: unsorted PBMCs, sampled 6 to 6.5 years after starting antiretroviral therapy. The CDR3 loop is CASSYSDSRNQFF. CDR3 sequence (DNA): TGTGCCAGCAGTTACTCGGACAGCCGGAATCAGTTCTTC.